The 21 T cell receptor beta chains listed next were all sequenced from one sample in a study of graft-versus-host responses after intestinal transplantation. For these receptors, no antigen is known. The assay was immunoSEQ multiplex PCR, and TCRdb's table has in-frame clones only and misses some. The data show tens of thousands of clones, over 70% seen once. The sample consisted of unstimulated CD4+ T cells sorted from spleen or lymph node cells, taken before transplant. The receptors come from a human donor who was the organ donor for an intestinal transplant.

This chain links TRBV7-6 with TRBJ2-5; 11 nucleotides agree with TRBD2. Per the germline V gene, CDR1 is SGHVS and CDR2 is FNYEAQ. Germline trimming cut 5 bases from V and 2 bases from J; bases unmatched to any gene: 13. The CDR3 has 18 amino acids. Here the CDR3 DNA reads TGTGCCAGCAGCCTACTAGCGGGGGTGAGGTTGTCGCAAGAGACCCAGTACTTC. Translated: CASSLLAGVRLSQETQYF.

The V call is TRBV27, the J call TRBJ2-2, with TRBD1 as a possible D gene (6 bases). Trimming removed 5 bases from V and 1 base from J, with 8 bases in between. The length of the CDR3 is 14 residues. Germline V gene sequence: CDR1 MNHEY, CDR2 SMNVEV (reference sequence). The CDR3 loop reads CASSRQVNTGELFF. Written as DNA, the CDR3 is TGTGCCAGCAGTCGACAGGTGAACACCGGGGAGCTGTTTTTT.

The V call is TRBV14, the J call TRBJ1-2, with a weak D call TRBD1 (6 bases). Looked up from germline, CDR1 is SGHDN and CDR2 is FVKESK. The CDR3 sequence is 12 residues long. Between the trimmed V and J ends, which lost 4 bases and 8 bases, there was a span of 11 bases. The CDR3, as DNA: TGTGCCAGCAGCCCCGGACAGTTCGGCTACACCTTC. Amino acid sequence: CASSPGQFGYTF.

This rearrangement joins TRBV27 to TRBJ1-1; TRBD1 agrees at 7 bases. With 4 bases clipped from V and 4 bases from J, the junction kept 9 bases outside the gene matches. The CDR3 covers 15 residues. The germline V gene encodes CDR1 MNHEY and CDR2 SMNVEV (reference sequence). This CDR3 reads CASSYAGGIFTEAFF. CDR3 sequence (DNA): TGTGCCAGCAGTTACGCAGGGGGTATCTTCACTGAAGCTTTCTTT.

The table lists this clone with a few counts. The gene calls are TRBV5-6 and TRBJ1-5; D unclear. Germline loops: CDR1 SGHDT, CDR2 YYEEEE. The CDR3 is 17 residues long. V lost 2 bases, J lost 4 bases, and 19 bases lay in between. The DNA of the CDR3 is TGTGCCAGCAGCTTAAGTACTTGGGCAGGTAGGAATCAGCCCCAGCATTTT. Amino acids: CASSLSTWAGRNQPQHF.

This sequence joins TRBV2 and TRBJ2-2, with TRBD1 as a possible D gene (5 bases). The V end was cut by 3 bases, the J end by 2 bases, with 13 bases between. Germline assignment: CDR1 SNHLY and CDR2 FYNNEI. The CDR3 consists of 16 residues. CDR3 loop: CASSDPRVGNTGELFF. Written as DNA, the CDR3 is TGTGCCAGCAGTGACCCCAGGGTAGGAAACACCGGGGAGCTGTTTTTT.

The genes are TRBV5-4 and TRBJ1-4; D perhaps matches TRBD1 (6 bases). CDR3 length: 14 amino acids. Germline V lookup: CDR1 SGHNT, CDR2 YYREEE (reference sequence). Between the trimmed V and J ends, which lost 2 bases and 6 bases, there was a span of 11 bases. The CDR3, as DNA: TGTGCCAGCAGCTTAGGGGGAGCGGATGAAAAACTGTTTTTT. As protein: CASSLGGADEKLFF.

This chain joins TRBV14 and TRBJ1-5; 8 bases are a match to TRBD1. Germline-derived CDR1 and CDR2 are SGHDN and FVKESK. The V and J ends lost 2 bases and 12 bases, in that order; junction bases with no gene match: 6. The CDR3 extends over 13 amino acids. Here the CDR3 reads CASSQIRQGHQHF. CDR3 nucleotide sequence: TGTGCCAGCAGCCAAATACGACAGGGGCACCAGCATTTT.

This clone was observed a few times. The chain is built from TRBV2 and TRBJ2-2; D gene unclear. Trimming removed 0 bases from V and 0 bases from J, with 5 bases in between. Germline CDR1 reads SNHLY; CDR2 reads FYNNEI. CDR3 size: 15 residues. CDR3 in amino acids: CASSEASSNTGELFF. The DNA for the CDR3 is TGTGCCAGCAGTGAAGCCAGTTCGAACACCGGGGAGCTGTTTTTT.

V usage is TRBV5-1 and J usage is TRBJ2-3; 8 bases match TRBD2. Germline lookup yields CDR1 SGHRS and CDR2 YFSETQ. The junction had 11 bases not matched to a gene; V was cut back by 6 bases and J by 2 bases. The CDR3 is 16 residues long. The CDR3 sequence is CASTDGGGPTTDTQYF. CDR3 DNA sequence: TGCGCCAGCACGGACGGCGGGGGGCCCACCACAGATACGCAGTATTTT.

The chain recombines TRBV9 with TRBJ2-1; 12 nucleotides align to TRBD2. The CDR3 is 15 amino acids. Trimming removed 4 bases from V and 5 bases from J; junction bases left unmatched: 4. The V gene's germline CDR1 is SGDLS and CDR2 YYNGEE. CDR3 sequence reads: CASSSRTSGDNEQFF. For the CDR3, the DNA is TGTGCCAGCAGCTCAAGGACTAGCGGGGACAATGAGCAGTTCTTC.

V usage is TRBV7-3 and J usage is TRBJ2-4, with 8 bases fitting TRBD2. J was trimmed by 5 bases and V by 5 bases; bases with no gene match: 5. The CDR3 is 14 residues long. Germline V CDR1 and CDR2: SGHTA, FQGTGA. The CDR3 DNA reads TGTGCCAGCAGCACATCGGGGGGGGAAAACATTCAGTACTTC. This codes for CASSTSGGENIQYF.

The V gene is TRBV7-9, the J gene TRBJ2-1, with TRBD2 as a possible D gene (5 bases). CDR1 is SEHNR, CDR2 FQNEAQ, per germline (reference sequence). Trimming pared 5 bases from V and 4 bases from J, leaving 9 bases between. The CDR3 loop spans 13 amino acids. The DNA for the CDR3 is TGTGCCAGCAGCCGGGGAATTTACAATGAGCAGTTCTTC. The encoded protein is CASSRGIYNEQFF.

The chain uses TRBV9 and TRBJ1-1, with D perhaps TRBD1 (5 bases). Between the trimmed V and J ends, which lost 0 bases and 4 bases, there was a span of 10 bases. The CDR3 has 14 amino acids. CDR1 is SGDLS and CDR2 is YYNGEE in the germline V gene. CDR3 nucleotides: TGTGCCAGCAGCGTAGTGGGCCAGGGCACTGAAGCTTTCTTT. Translated, it gives CASSVVGQGTEAFF.

The V and J genes are TRBV7-2 and TRBJ2-3; 7 nucleotides align to TRBD1. CDR3 size: 15 residues. The trim removed 5 bases at V and 4 bases at J, leaving 9 bases unmatched. Per germline, CDR1 SGHTA and CDR2 FQGNSA. The CDR3 DNA reads as TGTGCCAGCAGCCTCTTCTGGACAGGATCAGATACGCAGTATTTT. This codes for CASSLFWTGSDTQYF.

The table lists this clone with a count of one. The chain links TRBV9 to TRBJ2-6, with 7 bases lining up with TRBD2. The CDR3 runs 18 residues. J lost 0 bases, V lost 0 bases, and 6 bases had no gene match. CDR1 and CDR2 (germline): SGDLS, YYNGEE. In DNA, the CDR3 is TGTGCCAGCAGCGTAGCGCCCCGCGGGGGCTCTGGGGCCAACGTCCTGACTTTC. As protein: CASSVAPRGGSGANVLTF.

The CDR3 reads CASRGALRGSGNTIYF. The CDR3 coding sequence is TGTGCCAGCAGGGGGGCCCTTAGGGGATCTGGAAACACCATATATTTT. This chain links TRBV5-6 with TRBJ1-3; D is perhaps TRBD1 (6 bases). The germline V gene encodes CDR1 SGHDT and CDR2 YYEEEE. This CDR3 is built from 16 residues. V was trimmed by 5 bases and J by 1 base, leaving 16 bases between them.

This clone is a singleton in its sample. The chain uses TRBV2 and TRBJ1-2, with a possible D match to TRBD1 (6 bases). This CDR3 is 14 amino acids long. Trimming removed 4 bases from V and 2 bases from J, with 11 bases in between. Germline values: CDR1 SNHLY, CDR2 FYNNEI. The CDR3 here is CASSVNRENYGYTF. In DNA, the CDR3 is TGTGCCAGCAGTGTCAACAGGGAGAACTATGGCTACACCTTC.

V gene TRBV11-2 combines with J gene TRBJ2-2; maybe TRBD2 (6 bases). The CDR3 spans 15 residues. V dropped 3 bases and J dropped 4 bases, with 12 bases sitting between them. The germline V gene encodes CDR1 SGHAT and CDR2 FQNNGV. Written as DNA, the CDR3 is TGTGCCAGCAGCTTTTCCGGGGGAAGCACCGGGGAGCTGTTTTTT. Its translation: CASSFSGGSTGELFF.

V and J are TRBV6-5 and TRBJ2-1; 7 nucleotides align to TRBD1. This CDR3 contains 13 residues. The junction had 12 bases not matched to a gene; V was cut back by 9 bases and J by 10 bases. The germline CDR1 and CDR2 sequences are MNHEY and SVGAGI. CDR3 loop: CASKKDRHSEQFF. DNA for the CDR3: TGTGCCAGTAAAAAGGACAGGCACAGCGAGCAGTTCTTC.

This chain uses TRBV12-5 with TRBJ2-1; D ambiguous. The V gene lost 6 bases and the J gene lost 1 base, with 10 bases spanning the gap. The CDR3 has 14 amino acids. From germline, CDR1 is LGHNT and CDR2 FRNRAP. The CDR3 sequence is CASGVDLSYNEQFF. The DNA of the CDR3 is TGTGCTAGTGGGGTCGACTTGTCCTACAATGAGCAGTTCTTC.